The 24 T cell receptor beta chains given below trace back to one sample, sequenced in a study of cytomegalovirus exposure and HLA in healthy donors. TCRdb keeps only in-frame clones here, not all; method: immunoSEQ multiplex PCR. This sample has under 150,000 clones, with roughly 92% found just once. Specimen: PBMCs. The origin of the receptors is a man aged 18 to 29 in good health and CMV-seronegative.

In this sample, this clone turned up once. The chain links TRBV13 to TRBJ1-1; a possible D gene is TRBD1 (6 bases). V lost 3 bases, J lost 4 bases, and 15 bases lay in between. In germline, CDR1 is PRHDT, CDR2 FYEKMQ (reference sequence). This CDR3 has 15 amino acids. The CDR3 DNA is TGTGCCAGCAGCTTGGATAAGGGGGGGTTCACTGAAGCTTTCTTT. This gives the protein CASSLDKGGFTEAFF.

This chain joins TRBV9 and TRBJ2-3; D remains ambiguous. This CDR3 has 15 amino acids. Germline CDR1 reads SGDLS; CDR2 reads YYNGEE. The ends were cut back, 0 bases at V and 0 bases at J, with 8 bases in the middle. The CDR3 here is CASSVDGSSTDTQYF. The CDR3 region has the DNA TGTGCCAGCAGCGTAGACGGGTCTAGCACAGATACGCAGTATTTT.

The chain uses TRBV7-9 and TRBJ2-5; D is perhaps TRBD2 (5 bases). This CDR3 spans 13 amino acids. Trimming took 0 bases from V and 5 from J, leaving 7 bases between them. The germline CDR1 and CDR2 sequences are SEHNR and FQNEAQ (reference sequence). The CDR3 DNA reads TGTGCCAGCAGCTTAGCCACTAGGGAGACCCAGTACTTC. The encoded protein is CASSLATRETQYF.

The V call is TRBV28, the J call TRBJ1-4, with D uncertain. The CDR3 runs 15 residues. V lost 7 bases and J 3 bases, leaving 15 bases between the germline ends. The V gene's germline CDR1 is MDHEN and CDR2 SYDVKM. The CDR3 DNA sequence: TGTGCCAGCATCCCCCCGGGGTATTCTAATGAAAAACTGTTTTTT. Protein sequence: CASIPPGYSNEKLFF.

The rearrangement joins TRBV2 to TRBJ1-1; maybe TRBD1 (5 bases). V lost 8 bases and J 5 bases, leaving 15 bases between the germline ends. The CDR3 has 13 residues. From germline, CDR1 is SNHLY and CDR2 FYNNEI. The CDR3 sequence is CASSAGYSTEAFF. The CDR3 DNA follows: TGTGCCAGCTCGGCAGGGTATTCTACTGAAGCTTTCTTT.

The chain has TRBV9 and TRBJ1-2; 9 bases are a match to TRBD1. With V trimmed by 3 bases and J by 8 bases, 8 bases remained unmatched. In germline, CDR1 is SGDLS, CDR2 YYNGEE. There are 14 residues in the CDR3. The DNA for the CDR3 is TGTGCCAGCAGCGCCTACAGGGGGCGGGGAGGCTACACCTTC. Translated, it gives CASSAYRGRGGYTF.

In DNA form, the CDR3 reads TGTGCCAGCAGCTTTTGGCCCCCTCCTACTCTAGCGCGAATTTACAATGAGCAGTTCTTC. It is translated as CASSFWPPPTLARIYNEQFF. The J gene is TRBJ2-1, the V gene TRBV7-8; D possibly corresponds to TRBD2 (6 bases). Trimming pared 3 bases from V and 4 bases from J, leaving 28 bases between. CDR3 length equals 20 residues. Germline assignment: CDR1 SGHVS and CDR2 FQNEAQ.

About this clone itself: A much larger clone lies a single base off, so this may be a read error. The CDR3 region is CASSARDTGELFF. The CDR3 region has the DNA TGTGCCAGCAGTGCCCGGGACACCGGGGAGCTGTTTTTT. This rearrangement joins TRBV27 to TRBJ2-2; unclear D gene. V lost 5 bases and J 3 bases, leaving 7 bases between the germline ends. Germline CDR1 reads MNHEY; CDR2 reads SMNVEV (reference sequence). The length of the CDR3 is 13 residues.

The chain couples TRBV12-2 to TRBJ2-1; TRBD2, the D gene given by the table, was not confirmed from the DNA. TRBV12-2 counts as a pseudogene. This CDR3 contains 15 residues. The DNA of the CDR3 is TGTGCAAGTCGCTTGGGACTAGCGGGAGATGATGAGCAGTTCTTC. It codes for CASRLGLAGDDEQFF.

This chain connects TRBV9 to TRBJ1-1; 11 bases line up with TRBD1. The germline CDR1 and CDR2 sequences are SGDLS and YYNGEE. The CDR3 covers 15 residues. V gave up 1 base and J gave up 5 bases; unmatched junction bases: 4. CDR3 sequence: CASSVTGQGGTEAFF. Written as DNA, the CDR3 is TGTGCCAGCAGCGTAACGGGACAGGGGGGGACTGAAGCTTTCTTT.

The chain recombines TRBV14 with TRBJ2-7; 12 nucleotides match TRBD1. The J segment lost 2 bases and the V segment lost 4 bases, leaving 3 bases of the junction unmatched. Per the germline V gene, CDR1 is SGHDN and CDR2 is FVKESK. The CDR3 length is 15 residues. DNA for the CDR3: TGTGCCAGCAGCCGGGGGACAGGGGGCACCTACGAGCAGTACTTC. This codes for CASSRGTGGTYEQYF.

This sequence joins TRBV6-5 and TRBJ2-1; possibly TRBD2 for D (5 bases). The CDR3 is made up of 12 amino acids. Germline V gene data show CDR1 as MNHEY and CDR2 as SVGAGI. V was pared by 6 bases and J by 8 bases, with 11 bases between. The CDR3 region is CASSDGSDEQFF. CDR3 sequence (DNA): TGTGCCAGCAGCGATGGTAGCGATGAGCAGTTCTTC.

The V call is TRBV29-1, the J call TRBJ1-1, with TRBD1 matching over 10 bases. This CDR3 is 18 amino acids long. The germline CDR1 and CDR2 sequences are SQVTM and ANQGSEA. V was clipped by 6 bases and J by 1 base; unmatched bases: 17. The chain's CDR3 is CSVMPYLRQGAANTEAFF. As DNA, the CDR3 is TGCAGCGTAATGCCCTACCTGAGACAGGGGGCCGCGAACACTGAAGCTTTCTTT.

The V and J genes are TRBV7-2 and TRBJ1-1, with 8 nucleotides matching TRBD1. The CDR3 totals 14 residues. Looked up from germline, CDR1 is SGHTA and CDR2 is FQGNSA. V shed 4 bases, J shed 4 bases, and the junction held 5 bases outside the gene matches. CDR3 sequence (DNA): TGTGCCAGCAGCTACGGACAGGGCGTCACTGAAGCTTTCTTT. Its translation is CASSYGQGVTEAFF.

This clone was detected only a few times. The chain recombines TRBV19 with TRBJ1-2; 7 nucleotides line up with TRBD1. Germline values: CDR1 LNHDA, CDR2 SQIVND (reference sequence). The V gene end was trimmed by 3 bases and the J gene end by 6 bases; junction bases not matched to a gene: 7. This CDR3 region has 14 residues. CDR3 nucleotide sequence: TGTGCCAGTAGTATGGGCCAGGGGGTTCATGGCTACACCTTC. Its protein product is CASSMGQGVHGYTF.

The genes are TRBV7-6 and TRBJ2-1; tentative D call: TRBD1 (6 bases). The CDR3 covers 15 residues. The germline CDR1 and CDR2 sequences are SGHVS and FNYEAQ. The V gene lost 5 bases and the J gene lost 0 bases, with 11 bases spanning the gap. The CDR3: CASSPDRSSYNEQFF. CDR3 sequence (DNA): TGTGCCAGCAGCCCCGACAGGAGCTCCTACAATGAGCAGTTCTTC.

The chain has TRBV19 and TRBJ1-2; D not certain. Germline assignment: CDR1 LNHDA and CDR2 SQIVND (reference sequence). Trimming took off 3 bases at V and 6 bases at J, with 20 bases between the two ends. The CDR3 extends over 16 amino acids. For the CDR3, the DNA is TGTGCCAGTAGTATTCCAGGACGGGAGACGTGGGATGGCTACACCTTC. Translated, it gives CASSIPGRETWDGYTF.

V gene TRBV6-5 combines with J gene TRBJ2-7; a possible D gene is TRBD1 (6 bases). This CDR3 contains 14 residues. V was shortened by 2 bases and J by 6 bases, with 14 bases between the two germline ends. Germline loops: CDR1 MNHEY, CDR2 SVGAGI. CDR3 bases: TGTGCCAGCAGTTACACCAGGGGAAGTCGCGAGCAGTACGTC. Its protein product is CASSYTRGSREQYV.

This clone was seen a handful of times. The chain carries TRBV6-6 and TRBJ2-7; D gene unclear. CDR1 and CDR2 from the germline V gene are MNHNY and SVGAGI (reference sequence). The CDR3 runs 11 residues. The V gene lost 10 bases and the J gene lost 7 bases, with 14 bases spanning the gap. CDR3 bases: TGTGCCACGGTAAGGTCTGGAGAGCAGTACGTC. This codes for CATVRSGEQYV.

The chain links TRBV2 to TRBJ1-1; 7 bases are a match to TRBD1. The germline gives CDR1 SNHLY, CDR2 FYNNEI. With 4 bases clipped from V and 6 bases from J, the junction kept 5 bases outside the gene matches. CDR3 size: 13 residues. The CDR3 DNA sequence: TGTGCCAGCAGTGTACAGGGGTTCCCTGAAGCTTTCTTT. Its protein product is CASSVQGFPEAFF.

The chain couples TRBV29-1 to TRBJ2-1, with 15 positions matching TRBD2. There are 17 residues in the CDR3. V was pared by 6 bases and J by 7 bases, with 13 bases of the junction left unmatched. CDR1 and CDR2 (germline): SQVTM, ANQGSEA. CDR3 amino acids: CSVSPSWTSGRGNEQFF. As DNA, the CDR3 is TGCAGCGTGTCGCCGAGTTGGACTAGCGGGAGGGGAAATGAGCAGTTCTTC.

The V call is TRBV5-1, the J call TRBJ2-3; the match to TRBD1 covers 8 bases. Germline CDR1 SGHRS, CDR2 YFSETQ. V shed 6 bases, J shed 1 base, and the junction held 4 bases outside the gene matches. The CDR3 loop spans 14 amino acids. CDR3 region: CASTDRGGTDTQYF. CDR3 nucleotides: TGCGCCAGCACCGACAGGGGAGGCACAGATACGCAGTATTTT.

J is TRBJ2-3 and V is TRBV5-4; 8 bases are shared with TRBD2. Germline trimming cut 4 bases from V and 4 bases from J; bases unmatched to any gene: 8. The CDR3 extends over 15 amino acids. The germline CDR1 and CDR2 sequences are SGHNT and YYREEE (reference sequence). CDR3 nucleotides: TGTGCCAGCAGCCCGGGGGGGCCCCGGGCAGATACGCAGTATTTT. Translation: CASSPGGPRADTQYF.

The rearrangement links TRBV5-4 to TRBJ2-3; TRBD2 is a possible D gene (5 bases). There are 15 residues in the CDR3. V was shortened by 4 bases and J by 4 bases, with 16 bases between the two germline ends. CDR1 and CDR2 (germline): SGHNT, YYREEE (reference sequence). As DNA, the CDR3 is TGTGCCAGCAGCCCCATAGCGAGATCGGCAGATACGCAGTATTTT. The encoded protein is CASSPIARSADTQYF.